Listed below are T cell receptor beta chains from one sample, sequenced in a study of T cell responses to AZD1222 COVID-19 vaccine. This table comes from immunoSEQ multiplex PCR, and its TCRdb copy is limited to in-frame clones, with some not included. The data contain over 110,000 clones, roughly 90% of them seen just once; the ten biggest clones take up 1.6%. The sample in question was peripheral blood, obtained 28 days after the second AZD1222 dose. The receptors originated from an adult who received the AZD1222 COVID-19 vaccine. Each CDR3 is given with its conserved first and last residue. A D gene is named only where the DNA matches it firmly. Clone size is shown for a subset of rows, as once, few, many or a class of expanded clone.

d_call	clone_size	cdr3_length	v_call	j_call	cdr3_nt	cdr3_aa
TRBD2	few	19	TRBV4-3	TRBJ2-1	TGCGCCAGCAGCCCAAGCTCCTTTGGTGGCGGGAGCTCCTACAATGAGCAGTTCTTC	CASSPSSFGGGSSYNEQFF
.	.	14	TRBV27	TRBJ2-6	TGTGCCAGCAGCTTAACCTGGGGGGCCAACGTCCTGACTTTC	CASSLTWGANVLTF
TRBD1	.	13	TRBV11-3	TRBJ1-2	TGTGCCAGCAGCGGGACAGATTTCTATGGCTACACCTTC	CASSGTDFYGYTF
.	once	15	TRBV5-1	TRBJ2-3	TGCGCCAGCAGCGGGGACGTTACTAGCACAGATACGCAGTATTTT	CASSGDVTSTDTQYF
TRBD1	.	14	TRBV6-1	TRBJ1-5	TGTGCCAGCAGTGACGGGACAGGGGATCAGCCCCAGCATTTT	CASSDGTGDQPQHF
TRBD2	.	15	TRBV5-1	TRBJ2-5	TGCGCCAGCAGCTTGGCGGGAGGGCTGGAGGAGACCCAGTACTTC	CASSLAGGLEETQYF
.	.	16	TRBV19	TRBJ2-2	TGTGCCAGTAGTATTCCGAGACAGGCGTACACCGGGGAGCTGTTTTTT	CASSIPRQAYTGELFF
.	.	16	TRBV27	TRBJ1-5	TGTGCCAGCAGTTTGGGGGCCCTGAATAGCAATCAGCCCCAGCATTTT	CASSLGALNSNQPQHF
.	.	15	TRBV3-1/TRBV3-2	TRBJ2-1	TGTGCCAGCAGCCCGTGGATGAGGGGTTACAATGAGCAGTTCTTC	CASSPWMRGYNEQFF
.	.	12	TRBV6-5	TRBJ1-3	TGTGCCAGCATAGGGGCGGAAGACACCATATATTTT	CASIGAEDTIYF
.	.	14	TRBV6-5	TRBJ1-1	TGTGCCAGCATCCTCGACGGAATGAACACTGAAGCTTTCTTT	CASILDGMNTEAFF
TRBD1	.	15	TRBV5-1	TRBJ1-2	TGCGCCAGCAGCCCACCTGGACAGGGGGTAAATGGCTACACCTTC	CASSPPGQGVNGYTF
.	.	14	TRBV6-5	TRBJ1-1	TGTGCCAGCAGTTGGGGGCCGGGGAACACTGAAGCTTTCTTT	CASSWGPGNTEAFF
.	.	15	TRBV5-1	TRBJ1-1	TGCGCCAGCAGCTCCCGCCAGGGGTACTTCGCTGAAGCTTTCTTT	CASSSRQGYFAEAFF
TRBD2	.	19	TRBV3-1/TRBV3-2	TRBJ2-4	TGTGCCAGCAGCCAAGATCGTCTAGGACTAGCGGGAGTTGGAAACATTCAGTACTTC	CASSQDRLGLAGVGNIQYF
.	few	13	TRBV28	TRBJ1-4	TGTGCCAGCAAAGGGGCAACTAATGAAAAACTGTTTTTT	CASKGATNEKLFF
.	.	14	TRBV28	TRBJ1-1	TGTGCCAGCAGCTTACAGGGTAGGGACACTGAAGCTTTCTTT	CASSLQGRDTEAFF
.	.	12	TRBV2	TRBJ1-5	TGTGCCAGCAGGGCGACAGGAACGGCCCAGCATTTT	CASRATGTAQHF
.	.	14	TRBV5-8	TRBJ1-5	TGTGCCAGCAGCCACAGGGTCAACAATCAGCCCCAGCATTTT	CASSHRVNNQPQHF
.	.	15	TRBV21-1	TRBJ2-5	TGTGCCAGCCGACAGGGCTTTCCCCTACAAGAGACCCAGTACTTC	CASRQGFPLQETQYF
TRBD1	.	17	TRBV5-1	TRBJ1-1	TGCGCCAGCGCCATCGCCTTGACAGGGGGAAGTTATACTGAAGCTTTCTTT	CASAIALTGGSYTEAFF
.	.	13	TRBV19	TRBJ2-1	TGTGCCAGTAGTCTCCCTTGGGGGATGGGGCAGTTCTTC	CASSLPWGMGQFF
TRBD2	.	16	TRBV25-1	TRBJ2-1	TGTGCCAGCAGTGAATGGGGCGGGAGCACCTACAATGAGCAGTTCTTC	CASSEWGGSTYNEQFF
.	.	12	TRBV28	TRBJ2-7	TGTGCCAGCAGATCTCCCCCCTACGAGCAGTACTTC	CASRSPPYEQYF
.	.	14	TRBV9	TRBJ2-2	TGTGCCAGCAGCGTAGGCGGGTTAGGCGGGGAGCTGTTTTTT	CASSVGGLGGELFF
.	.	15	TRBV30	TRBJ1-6	TGTGCCTGGAGCACACAGGGAAGTGGTAGTTCACCCCTCCACTTT	CAWSTQGSGSSPLHF
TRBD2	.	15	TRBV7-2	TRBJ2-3	TGTGCCAGCAGCTTTGCGGGAGGGCCGGCAGATACGCAGTATTTT	CASSFAGGPADTQYF
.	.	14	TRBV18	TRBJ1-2	TGTGCCAGCTCACCAGTCAGAGGGGCCTATGGCTACACCTTC	CASSPVRGAYGYTF
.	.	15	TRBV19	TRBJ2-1	TGTGCCAGTAGTATGGGGGGACTGTCCTACAATGAGCAGTTCTTC	CASSMGGLSYNEQFF
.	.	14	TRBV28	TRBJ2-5	TGTGCCAGCAGTTTCGCAGGGGAGGATGAGACCCAGTACTTC	CASSFAGEDETQYF
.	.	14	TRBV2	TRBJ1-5	TGTGCCAGCTGGGGGCGGGGGGGCAATCAGCCCCAGCATTTT	CASWGRGGNQPQHF
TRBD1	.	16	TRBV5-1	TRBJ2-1	TGCGCCAGCAGCCTCCCCGGGGCACAGGGGGCAAATGAGCAGTTCTTC	CASSLPGAQGANEQFF
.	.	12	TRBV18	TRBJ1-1	TGTGCCAGCTCACCCTCGGTGACTGAAGCTTTCTTT	CASSPSVTEAFF
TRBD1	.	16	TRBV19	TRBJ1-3	TGTGCCAGTAGTGGGCGACAGGGGACCTCTGGAAACACCATATATTTT	CASSGRQGTSGNTIYF